Below, 10 T cell receptor beta chains from the same sample are listed, as sequenced in a study of regulatory T cells in long-lasting Graves disease. Investigators prepared the TCR beta libraries by applying iRepertoire HTBI primers and Arm-PCR of CDR3 regions. TCRdb reprocessed the multiplex PCR reads via MiXCR and lists one record per CDR3 protein. The data contain almost 350,000 distinct CDR3 sequences, 15% to 20% of them singletons. This sample's time point: persistent/refractory GD, antithyroid drugs over 5 years with positive TRAb. PBMCs provided the RNA from which the TCR library was made. Sequenced material: peripheral blood mononuclear cells (PBMCs), taken when the disease was refractory, from a patient treated with antithyroid drugs. These receptors all stem from a female donor with Graves disease.

The rearrangement joins TRBV7-9 to TRBJ2-2; D is tentatively TRBD1 or TRBD2 (5 bases each). Germline CDR1 is SEHNR and CDR2 is FQNEAQ (reference sequence). V was cut by 5 bases and J by 1 base, with 14 bases left in between. The CDR3 is made up of 16 amino acids. Written as DNA, the CDR3 is TGTGCCAGCAGCCTATCCGGGACCAAGAACACCGGGGAGCTGTTTTTT. Translating it yields CASSLSGTKNTGELFF.

There are many counts of this clonotype. The CDR3 DNA reads as TGTGCCAGCAGTGTTACTAGCGGGAACGGAAGGGAGACCCAGTACTTC. Translating gives CASSVTSGNGRETQYF. V is TRBV2 and J is TRBJ2-5, with 10 nucleotides matching TRBD2. From germline, CDR1 is SNHLY and CDR2 FYNNEI. With V trimmed by 4 bases and J by 5 bases, 10 bases remained unmatched. CDR3 length equals 16 residues.

This clonotype was seen many times. The CDR3 here is CASSQWDRGPEQYF. In nucleotides, the CDR3 is TGTGCCAGCAGCCAATGGGACAGGGGGCCAGAGCAGTACTTC. V gene TRBV5-5 combines with J gene TRBJ2-7; 12 bases map to TRBD1. The CDR3 runs 14 residues. After removal of 4 bases from V and 7 bases from J, the junction contained 6 bases not matched to a gene. Germline CDR1 SGHKS, CDR2 YYEKEE (reference sequence).

The sample holds many counts of this clonotype. The chain is built from TRBV27 and TRBJ1-2; 10 positions agree with TRBD1. Germline V gene lookup returns CDR1 MNHEY and CDR2 SMNVEV (reference sequence). This CDR3 contains 13 residues. V lost 5 bases and J lost 7; bases outside the gene matches: 4. The CDR3 sequence: CASSMGTGVGYTF. CDR3 DNA sequence: TGTGCCAGCAGTATGGGGACAGGGGTTGGCTACACCTTC.

This clonotype was found many times. V is TRBV11-2 and J is TRBJ1-2, with 7 bases that match TRBD1. J gave up 4 bases and V 5 bases, and 10 bases lay outside the gene matches. Germline loops: CDR1 SGHAT, CDR2 FQNNGV. The CDR3 spans 15 residues. The CDR3 loop is CASSLGGGQTYGYTF. DNA of the CDR3: TGTGCCAGCAGCCTCGGTGGGGGACAGACCTATGGCTACACCTTC.

The genes are TRBV4-1 and TRBJ2-7; 10 bases fit TRBD2. The V and J ends lost 4 bases and 1 base, in that order; junction bases with no gene match: 4. Germline V gives CDR1 MGHRA, CDR2 YSYEKL. The CDR3 is 15 residues long. CDR3 loop: CASSLTSGPSYEQYF. The CDR3 DNA is TGCGCCAGCAGCCTGACTAGCGGGCCTTCCTACGAGCAGTACTTC.

This clonotype was counted many times. CDR3 sequence reads: CASRALTPYEQYF. For the CDR3, the DNA is TGTGCCAGCAGGGCCCTTACCCCCTACGAGCAGTACTTC. The chain links TRBV2 to TRBJ2-7; D gene ambiguous. The germline V gene encodes CDR1 SNHLY and CDR2 FYNNEI. Trimming took off 6 bases at V and 2 bases at J, with 11 bases between the two ends. The CDR3 spans 13 residues.

This clonotype came up many times. The V gene is TRBV20-1, the J gene TRBJ1-2; D remains unclear. V lost 6 bases to trimming and J lost 4 bases, with 18 bases between them. Germline CDR1 and CDR2: DFQATT and SNEGSKA (reference sequence). There are 14 residues in the CDR3. The chain's CDR3 is CSAQEDLGVYGYTF. CDR3 nucleotide sequence: TGCAGTGCCCAGGAGGATTTGGGAGTCTATGGCTACACCTTC.

The genes are TRBV5-1 and TRBJ2-7; the D is unclear. CDR1 and CDR2 (germline): SGHRS, YFSETQ. The V and J ends lost 6 bases and 2 bases respectively, with 18 bases between them. This CDR3 spans 15 amino acids. CDR3 sequence (DNA): TGCGCCAGCAAGGGTAGCCCTCTAAGCGCCTACGAGCAGTACTTC. Translated, it gives CASKGSPLSAYEQYF. The full variable domain, in which reference TRBV5-1 and TRBJ2-7 provide the parts outside the CDR3, is KAGVTQTPRYLIKTRGQQVTLSCSPISGHRSVSWYQQTPGQGLQFLFEYFSETQRNKGNFPGRFSGRQFSNSRSEMNVSTLELGDSALYLCASKGSPLSAYEQYFGPGTRLTVT.

The rearrangement uses TRBV9 and TRBJ2-2; 8 bases fit TRBD2. The V gene's germline CDR1 is SGDLS and CDR2 YYNGEE. V shed 3 bases, J shed 5 bases, and the junction held 3 bases outside the gene matches. The CDR3 has 14 amino acids. DNA of the CDR3: TGTGCCAGCAGCGAACTAGCGGCTACCGGGGAGCTGTTTTTT. It is translated as CASSELAATGELFF.